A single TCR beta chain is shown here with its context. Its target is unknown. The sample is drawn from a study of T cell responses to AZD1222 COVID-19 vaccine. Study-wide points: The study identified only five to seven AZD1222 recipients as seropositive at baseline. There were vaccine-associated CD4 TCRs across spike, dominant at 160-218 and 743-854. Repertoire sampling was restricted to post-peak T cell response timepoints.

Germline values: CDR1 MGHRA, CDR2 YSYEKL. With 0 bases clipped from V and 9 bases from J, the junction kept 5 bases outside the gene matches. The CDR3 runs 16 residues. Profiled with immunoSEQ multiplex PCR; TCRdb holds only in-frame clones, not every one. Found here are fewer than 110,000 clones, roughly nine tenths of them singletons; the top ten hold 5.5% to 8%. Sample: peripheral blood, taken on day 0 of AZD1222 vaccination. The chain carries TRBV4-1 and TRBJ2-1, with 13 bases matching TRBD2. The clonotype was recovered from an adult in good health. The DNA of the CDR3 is TGCGCCAGCAGCCAAGAGTTGACTAGCGGGAGGACTGAGCAGTTCTTC. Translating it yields CASSQELTSGRTEQFF.